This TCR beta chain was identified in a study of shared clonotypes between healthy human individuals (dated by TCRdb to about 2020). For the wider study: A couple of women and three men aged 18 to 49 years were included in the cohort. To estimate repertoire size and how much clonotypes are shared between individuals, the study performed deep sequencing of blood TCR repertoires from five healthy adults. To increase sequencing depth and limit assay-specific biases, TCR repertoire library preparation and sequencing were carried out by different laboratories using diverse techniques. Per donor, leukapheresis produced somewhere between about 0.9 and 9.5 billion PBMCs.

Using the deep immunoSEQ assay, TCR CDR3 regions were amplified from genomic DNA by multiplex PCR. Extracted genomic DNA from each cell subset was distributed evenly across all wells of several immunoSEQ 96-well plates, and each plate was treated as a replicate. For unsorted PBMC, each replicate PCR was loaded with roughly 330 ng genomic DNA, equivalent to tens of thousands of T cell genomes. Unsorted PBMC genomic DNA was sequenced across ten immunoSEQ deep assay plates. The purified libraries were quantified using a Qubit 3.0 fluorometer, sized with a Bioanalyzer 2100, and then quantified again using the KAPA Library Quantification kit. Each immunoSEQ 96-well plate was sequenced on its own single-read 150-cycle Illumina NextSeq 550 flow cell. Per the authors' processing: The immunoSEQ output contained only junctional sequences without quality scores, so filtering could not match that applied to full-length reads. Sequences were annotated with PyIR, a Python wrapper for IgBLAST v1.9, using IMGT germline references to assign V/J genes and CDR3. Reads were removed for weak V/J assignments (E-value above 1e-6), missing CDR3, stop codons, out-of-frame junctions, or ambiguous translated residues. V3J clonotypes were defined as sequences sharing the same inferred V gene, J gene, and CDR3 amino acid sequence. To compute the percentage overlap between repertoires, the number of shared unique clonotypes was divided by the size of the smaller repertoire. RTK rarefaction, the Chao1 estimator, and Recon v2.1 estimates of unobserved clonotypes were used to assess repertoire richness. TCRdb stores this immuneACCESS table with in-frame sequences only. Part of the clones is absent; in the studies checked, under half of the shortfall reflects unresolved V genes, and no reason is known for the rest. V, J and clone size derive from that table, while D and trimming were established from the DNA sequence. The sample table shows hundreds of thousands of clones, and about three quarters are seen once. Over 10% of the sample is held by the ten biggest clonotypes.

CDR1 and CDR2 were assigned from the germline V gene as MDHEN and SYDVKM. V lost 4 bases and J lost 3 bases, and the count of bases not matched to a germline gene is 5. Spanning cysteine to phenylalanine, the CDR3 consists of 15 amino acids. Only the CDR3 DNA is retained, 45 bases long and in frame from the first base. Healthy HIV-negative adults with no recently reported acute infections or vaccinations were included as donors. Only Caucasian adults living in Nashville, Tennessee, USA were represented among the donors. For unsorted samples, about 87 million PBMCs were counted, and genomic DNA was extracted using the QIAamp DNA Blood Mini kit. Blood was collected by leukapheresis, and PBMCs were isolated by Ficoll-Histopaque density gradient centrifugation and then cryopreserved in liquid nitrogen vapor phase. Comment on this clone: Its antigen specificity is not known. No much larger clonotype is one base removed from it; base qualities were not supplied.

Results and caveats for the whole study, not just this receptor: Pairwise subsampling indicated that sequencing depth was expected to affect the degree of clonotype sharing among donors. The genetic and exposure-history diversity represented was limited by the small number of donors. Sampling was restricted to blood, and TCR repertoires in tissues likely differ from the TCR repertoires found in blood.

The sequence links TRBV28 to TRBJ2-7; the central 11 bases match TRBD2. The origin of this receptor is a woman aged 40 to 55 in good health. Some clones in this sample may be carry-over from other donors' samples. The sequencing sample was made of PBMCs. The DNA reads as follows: TGTGCCAGCAGTTCTCTAGCGGGAGGTGACTACGAGCAGTACTTC. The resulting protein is CASSSLAGGDYEQYF.